A selection of T cell receptor beta chains follows, all from one sample in a study of blood T cell repertoires in COVID-19. This table comes from immunoSEQ multiplex PCR, and its TCRdb copy is limited to in-frame clones, with some not included. The table records around 140,000 clones, 85% to 90% of them present only once. Sample: peripheral blood. These receptors all come from a man aged 50 or older with active COVID-19. The CDR3 runs from the conserved cysteine through the conserved F or W. The D gene is left open where the match is weak. Clone size, where shown, is once, few, many, or a class for clones that have expanded.

j_gene: TRBJ1-2
abundance: few
v_gene: TRBV5-6
d_gene: -
CDR3aa: CASSLGRRGNYGYTF
CDR3nt: TGTGCCAGCAGCTTGGGTCGGAGGGGTAACTATGGCTACACCTTC

j_gene: TRBJ2-3
abundance: -
v_gene: TRBV7-8
d_gene: TRBD1
CDR3aa: CASSSTTGLGTDTLYF
CDR3nt: TGTGCCAGCAGCTCGACGACAGGGTTAGGCACAGATACGCTGTATTTT

j_gene: TRBJ2-5
abundance: -
v_gene: TRBV7-2
d_gene: TRBD2
CDR3aa: CASSTQRGGQETQYF
CDR3nt: TGTGCCAGCAGCACCCAGCGGGGGGGACAAGAGACCCAGTACTTC

j_gene: TRBJ1-6
abundance: -
v_gene: TRBV13
d_gene: -
CDR3aa: CASSLADRRFRNSPLHF
CDR3nt: TGTGCCAGCAGCCTAGCAGACAGGAGGTTCCGGAATTCACCCCTCCACTTT

j_gene: TRBJ2-3
abundance: -
v_gene: TRBV19
d_gene: TRBD2
CDR3aa: CASSIDPGPLAGGRRTDTQYF
CDR3nt: TGTGCCAGTAGTATAGACCCAGGGCCACTAGCGGGGGGGAGGAGGACAGATACGCAGTATTTT

j_gene: TRBJ2-6
abundance: -
v_gene: TRBV7-8
d_gene: TRBD1
CDR3aa: CASRTGGSGANVLTF
CDR3nt: TGTGCCAGCCGGACAGGAGGCTCTGGGGCCAACGTCCTGACTTTC

j_gene: TRBJ2-5
abundance: -
v_gene: TRBV11-2
d_gene: -
CDR3aa: CASSLLLRDQETQYF
CDR3nt: TGTGCCAGCAGCCTTCTTCTACGGGACCAAGAGACCCAGTACTTC

j_gene: TRBJ1-2
abundance: -
v_gene: TRBV5-4
d_gene: -
CDR3aa: CASSLEAQYYGYTF
CDR3nt: TGTGCCAGCAGCTTGGAGGCACAGTACTATGGCTACACCTTC

j_gene: TRBJ1-4
abundance: -
v_gene: TRBV25-1
d_gene: -
CDR3aa: CASSVQGSTNEKLFF
CDR3nt: TGTGCCAGCAGTGTCCAGGGGTCAACTAATGAAAAACTGTTTTTT

j_gene: TRBJ2-7
abundance: -
v_gene: TRBV9
d_gene: TRBD2
CDR3aa: CASSPFGGALYEQYF
CDR3nt: TGTGCCAGCAGCCCCTTCGGGGGGGCCCTCTACGAGCAGTACTTC

j_gene: TRBJ1-2
abundance: -
v_gene: TRBV4-2
d_gene: -
CDR3aa: CASSTTTGQGGYTF
CDR3nt: TGTGCCAGCAGCACTACCACAGGGCAAGGTGGCTACACCTTC

j_gene: TRBJ1-4
abundance: -
v_gene: TRBV5-6
d_gene: TRBD1
CDR3aa: CASSSVDRGSGKLFF
CDR3nt: TGTGCCAGCAGCTCGGTCGACAGGGGAAGCGGAAAACTGTTTTTT

j_gene: TRBJ2-1
abundance: -
v_gene: TRBV12-3/TRBV12-4
d_gene: -
CDR3aa: CGSLRAGSYEQFF
CDR3nt: TGTGGTTCCCTTAGGGCGGGGTCGTATGAGCAGTTCTTC

j_gene: TRBJ2-3
abundance: -
v_gene: TRBV12-5
d_gene: -
CDR3aa: CASGFLSWWYF
CDR3nt: TGTGCTAGTGGTTTTCTCAGTTGGTGGTATTTT

j_gene: TRBJ2-3
abundance: -
v_gene: TRBV3-1/TRBV3-2
d_gene: -
CDR3aa: CASSPLGGGTDTQYF
CDR3nt: TGTGCCAGCAGCCCACTAGGGGGGGGCACAGATACGCAGTATTTT

j_gene: TRBJ2-3
abundance: -
v_gene: TRBV3-1/TRBV3-2
d_gene: TRBD2
CDR3aa: CASSPAGSGGSTDTQYF
CDR3nt: TGTGCCAGCAGCCCCGCTGGTAGCGGGGGTAGCACAGATACGCAGTATTTT

j_gene: TRBJ2-3
abundance: -
v_gene: TRBV6-5
d_gene: -
CDR3aa: CASSYDLTNRQYF
CDR3nt: TGTGCCAGCAGTTACGACCTGACAAACCGGCAGTATTTT